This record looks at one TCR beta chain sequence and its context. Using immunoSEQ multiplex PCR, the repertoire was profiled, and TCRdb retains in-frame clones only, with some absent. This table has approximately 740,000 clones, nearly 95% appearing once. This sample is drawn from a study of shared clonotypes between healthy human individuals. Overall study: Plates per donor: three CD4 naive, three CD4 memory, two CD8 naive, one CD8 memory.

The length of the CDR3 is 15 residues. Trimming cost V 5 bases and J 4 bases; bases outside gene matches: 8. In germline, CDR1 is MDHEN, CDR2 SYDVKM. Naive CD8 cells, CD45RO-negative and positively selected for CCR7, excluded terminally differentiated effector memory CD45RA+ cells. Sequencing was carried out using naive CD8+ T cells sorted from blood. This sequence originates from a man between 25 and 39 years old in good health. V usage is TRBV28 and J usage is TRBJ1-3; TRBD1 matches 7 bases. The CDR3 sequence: CASSDLDRLGNTIYF. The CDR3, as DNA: TGTGCCAGCAGTGACTTGGACAGGCTAGGAAACACCATATATTTT.